In this sample, the clone carrying this T cell receptor beta chain turned up many times. No antigen is known for it. The data were obtained in a study of T-cell reconstitution after alpha-beta-depleted transplantation in children. Study-wide findings and caveats: At day 60, the high TCRbeta diversity found in some patients originated from recipient T cells and thymic progenitors that had survived. One year post-transplant, T-cell counts and diversity were largely derived from T cells produced anew. Approximately two months post-transplant, alpha-beta T cells reportedly originated from several hundred expanded graft clones.

The V gene's germline CDR1 is SGHTA and CDR2 FQGNSA. V shed 3 bases and J 6 bases; nucleotides not matched to a gene: 5. The CDR3 runs to 14 residues. Unique molecular identifiers tagged the TCRbeta library. MiXCR, run by TCRdb on the PCR reads, gives a single entry per CDR3 protein. The sample has approximately 490,000 distinct CDR3 sequences, about 10% seen once. Source: PBMCs, taken before TCRalphabeta/CD19-depleted stem cell transplant. The rearrangement uses TRBV7-2 and TRBJ2-1, with TRBD2 matching over 7 bases. The TCR originated in a child younger than 10 with inherited bone marrow failure, due to receive a stem cell transplant. DNA for the CDR3: TGTGCCAGCAGCTTTTTCTCTAGCGGCAATGAGCAGTTCTTC. Protein: CASSFFSSGNEQFF.